This T cell receptor beta chain was documented in a study of post-analysis software for immune sequencing data. The wider study: Clinical courses comprised relapsing-remitting, secondary progressive and progressive-relapsing multiple sclerosis.

Sequencing libraries made from TCR beta cDNA carried unique molecular identifiers. Between about 1 and 11 million T cells gave rise to some 520,000 cDNA molecules. TCRdb itself ran the PCR reads through MiXCR, one entry per CDR3 protein. The data show fewer than 850,000 distinct CDR3 sequences, approximately 44% seen once. Details on this clonotype: Its cognate antigen is unknown.

Study-level findings and limits: Five TRBV segments appeared more often in patients than in controls, and TRBV5-6, TRBV5-1 and TRBV20-1 were among these. When compared against controls, multiple sclerosis patients showed significantly lower normalized Chao1 diversity. Analysis by F measure revealed that same-batch samples clustered strongly together.

With 6 bases removed from V and 6 bases from J, the gap between germline ends came to 18 bases. The CDR3 sequence is 15 residues long. This chain links TRBV12-3 or TRBV12-4 with TRBJ2-1, with D possibly TRBD2 on 5 matching bases. The sequenced sample consisted of blood. The clonotype was recovered from a girl aged 10 to 17 with multiple sclerosis. The CDR3 spells CASSSLAKPPNEQFF. CDR3 DNA: TGTGCCAGCAGCTCGCTAGCTAAGCCCCCCAATGAGCAGTTCTTC.